This entry lists 22 T cell receptor beta chains sequenced from one sample in a study of early T cells in non-severe SARS-CoV-2 infection. A single record per CDR3 protein comes from TCRdb applying MiXCR to the 5' RACE reads. The table has tens of thousands of distinct CDR3 sequences, 5.8% seen once; the top ten hold 7.6%. Sequencing input: whole blood. These receptors all come from an adult who was a healthcare worker with PCR-confirmed SARS-CoV-2 infection or an uninfected control (not recorded which).

This clonotype was seen repeatedly, ten times or more. The chain recombines TRBV9 with TRBJ2-1; 7 nucleotides line up with TRBD1. The V and J ends lost 3 bases and 0 bases, in that order; junction bases with no gene match: 6. Germline assignment: CDR1 SGDLS and CDR2 YYNGEE. The CDR3 covers 16 residues. CDR3 DNA sequence: TGTGCCAGCAGCGCCTCCACAGGGGTCTCCTACAATGAGCAGTTCTTC. Protein sequence: CASSASTGVSYNEQFF. Looking up the rest from reference TRBV9 and TRBJ2-1 gives the full variable domain: DSGVTQTPKHLITATGQRVTLRCSPRSGDLSVYWYQQSLDQGLQFLIQYYNGEERAKGNILERFSAQQFPDLHSELNLSSLELGDSALYFCASSASTGVSYNEQFFGPGTRLTVL.

This clonotype has at least ten counts. The rearrangement joins TRBV20-1 to TRBJ1-1; D gene unclear. The CDR3 runs to 13 residues. The germline V and J ends were trimmed by 2 bases and 0 bases, with 7 bases remaining between them. Germline CDR1 and CDR2: DFQATT and SNEGSKA (reference sequence). CDR3: CSARLPLNTEAFF. CDR3 DNA: TGCAGTGCTAGATTACCGCTGAACACTGAAGCTTTCTTT.

This clonotype was observed at least ten times. The V call is TRBV5-4, the J call TRBJ1-2; D is possibly TRBD1 (6 bases). CDR3 length equals 18 residues. V was shortened by 0 bases and J by 6 bases, with 24 bases between the two germline ends. Germline loops: CDR1 SGHNT, CDR2 YYREEE (reference sequence). The CDR3, as DNA: TGTGCCAGCAGCTTGGCCGCAACAGGGTGGACTGGGAAGGATGGCTACACCTTC. Its translation: CASSLAATGWTGKDGYTF.

Only a few counts were recorded for this clonotype. At one of its ends the junction is not consistent with the germline gene, which may arise from a read error. The gene calls are TRBV4-2 and TRBJ2-6; possibly TRBD1 for D (6 bases). The germline gives CDR1 LGHNA, CDR2 YNFKEQ. The CDR3 is made up of 17 amino acids. This chain's CDR3 is CVSSARQAFSGANVLTF. The CDR3 coding sequence is TGTGTCAGCAGCGCCCGACAGGCCTTCTCTGGGGCCAACGTCCTGACTTTC.

This clonotype occurred a few times. The chain uses TRBV7-2 and TRBJ2-6; TRBD1 aligns across 7 bases. V shed 5 bases and J 1 base; nucleotides not matched to a gene: 11. Per the germline V gene, CDR1 is SGHTA and CDR2 is FQGNSA. The length of the CDR3 is 18 residues. The CDR3 nucleotides are TGTGCCAGCAGCCTACAACAGGGGCGGAGATCTGGGGCCAACGTCCTGACTTTC. Amino acids: CASSLQQGRRSGANVLTF.

This clonotype occurred many times. The chain employs TRBV25-1 and TRBJ2-7; D remains unclear. The V end was cut by 0 bases, the J end by 4 bases, with 4 bases between. The CDR3 runs to 12 residues. CDR1 is MGHDK, CDR2 SYGVNS, per germline. The CDR3 DNA reads as TGTGCCAGCAGTGAATACAAATACGAGCAGTACTTC. It is translated as CASSEYKYEQYF.

Many counts were recorded for this clonotype. This rearrangement joins TRBV20-1 to TRBJ1-6; D may be TRBD1 (6 bases). Germline V gives CDR1 DFQATT, CDR2 SNEGSKA (reference sequence). The CDR3 consists of 13 residues. Trimming left V 6 bases short and J 7 bases short, with 13 bases between. CDR3 nucleotides: TGCAGTGCGTCACGGGACACGAATTCACCCCTCCACTTT. Amino acid sequence: CSASRDTNSPLHF.

This clonotype was recorded a few times. The chain carries TRBV20-1 and TRBJ2-1, with 12 bases aligning to TRBD2. CDR1 and CDR2 (germline): DFQATT, SNEGSKA (reference sequence). V was pared by 0 bases and J by 6 bases, with 3 bases of the junction left unmatched. The CDR3 is 15 residues long. CDR3 loop: CSARDASGGGNEQFF. The CDR3 coding sequence is TGCAGTGCTAGAGACGCTAGCGGGGGGGGCAATGAGCAGTTCTTC.

This clonotype came up many times. The rearrangement links TRBV7-2 to TRBJ2-7, with 8 bases that match TRBD1. The J call may be faulty, since TRBJ2-5 better matches the DNA end. The CDR3 length is 14 residues. Looked up from germline, CDR1 is SGHTA and CDR2 is FQGNSA. DNA for the CDR3: TGTGCCAGCAGCGGCGATGGACAGGGAGGGACCCAGTACTTC. Protein sequence: CASSGDGQGGTQYF.

The chain couples TRBV12-3 or TRBV12-4 to TRBJ2-2, with unresolved D. The CDR3 is 13 residues long. Trimming removed 3 bases at V and 9 bases at J, with 11 bases between. The CDR3 coding sequence is TGTGCCAGCAGTTTCACTCCCAAAAGGGAGCTGTTTTTT. Protein sequence: CASSFTPKRELFF.

This clonotype was recorded a few times. This sequence joins TRBV11-2 and TRBJ1-1; TRBD1 is a possible D gene (6 bases). Germline V CDR1 and CDR2: SGHAT, FQNNGV. With 0 bases removed from V and 7 bases from J, the gap between germline ends came to 15 bases. The CDR3 is made up of 15 amino acids. The DNA of the CDR3 is TGTGCCAGCAGCTTAGAGGCACTCCTCAGGGGTGAAGCTTTCTTT. Protein product: CASSLEALLRGEAFF. The entire variable domain, with the rest obtained from reference TRBV11-2 and TRBJ1-1, is as follows: EAGVAQSPRYKIIEKRQSVAFWCNPISGHATLYWYQQILGQGPKLLIQFQNNGVVDDSQLPKDRFSAERLKGVDSTLKIQPAKLEDSAVYLCASSLEALLRGEAFFGQGTRLTVV.

The V call is TRBV20-1, the J call TRBJ1-3; 8 bases fit TRBD1. The CDR3 runs to 15 residues. The junction had 3 bases not matched to a gene; V was cut back by 0 bases and J by 2 bases. Germline CDR1 is DFQATT and CDR2 is SNEGSKA (reference sequence). DNA for the CDR3: TGCAGTGCTAGAGATACGACAGGGGCTGGAAACACCATATATTTT. Residues: CSARDTTGAGNTIYF.

This chain links TRBV7-2 with TRBJ1-1; D gene ambiguous. The ends were cut back, 5 bases at V and 1 base at J, with 14 bases in the middle. CDR1 SGHTA and CDR2 FQGNSA come from the germline V gene. This CDR3 spans 15 amino acids. In DNA form, the CDR3 reads TGTGCCAGCAGCCGGAACCCTCCCCCGAACACTGAAGCTTTCTTT. Residues: CASSRNPPPNTEAFF.

This clonotype was found many times. The rearrangement links TRBV20-1 to TRBJ1-4; 9 nucleotides align to TRBD1. CDR3 length: 13 amino acids. CDR1 and CDR2 from the germline V gene are DFQATT and SNEGSKA (reference sequence). V trimming: 3 bases; J trimming: 8 bases; junction bases outside the gene matches: 4. CDR3 protein: CSARDRGGEKLFF. CDR3 nucleotide sequence: TGCAGTGCTAGGGACAGGGGAGGGGAAAAACTGTTTTTT.

This clonotype was seen many times. The junction departs from germline at one end; a sequencing error may be responsible. The chain is built from TRBV10-1 and TRBJ1-1, with TRBD1 matching 7 bases. The germline gives CDR1 WNHNN, CDR2 SYGVQD (reference sequence). The CDR3 loop spans 15 amino acids. The DNA of the CDR3 is TGCGCCAGCAGCTCAACGGGACAGCTGAACACTGAAGTTTTCTTT. Translated: CASSSTGQLNTEVFF.

This clonotype was seen at least ten times. The chain joins TRBV7-2 to TRBJ2-3; 7 bases line up with TRBD2. The CDR3 length is 14 residues. The V gene's germline CDR1 is SGHTA and CDR2 FQGNSA. The ends lost 6 bases at V and 1 base at J; junction bases unmatched: 4. The CDR3 DNA reads as TGTGCCAGCAGTCCGGGGGGTGGCACAGATACGCAGTATTTT. Protein sequence: CASSPGGGTDTQYF. Filled out from reference TRBV7-2 and TRBJ2-3, the complete variable domain reads GAGVSQSPSNKVTEKGKDVELRCDPISGHTALYWYRQSLGQGLEFLIYFQGNSAPDKSGLPSDRFSAERTGGSVSTLTIQRTQQEDSAVYLCASSPGGGTDTQYFGPGTRLTVL.

This clonotype was counted ten times or more. The rearrangement links TRBV6-5 to TRBJ1-5, with D unresolved. Germline-derived CDR1 and CDR2 are MNHEY and SVGAGI. This CDR3 spans 14 amino acids. Deletions cut 7 bases from V and 1 base from J, with 11 bases between. The CDR3 DNA is TGTGCCAGCACCCCACCAGGCAGCAATCAGCCCCAGCATTTT. Translation: CASTPPGSNQPQHF.

This clonotype was seen ten or more times. The J gene is TRBJ1-2, the V gene TRBV4-3, with D unresolved. The V end was cut by 1 base, the J end by 4 bases, with 10 bases between. Germline V gene data show CDR1 as LGHNA and CDR2 as YSLEER. This CDR3 contains 14 residues. Here the CDR3 DNA reads TGCGCCAGCAGCCAAGGACGCGGGAGCTATGGCTACACCTTC. It translates to CASSQGRGSYGYTF.

This clonotype was observed at least ten times. The chain links TRBV20-1 to TRBJ2-1, with 8 nucleotides matching TRBD2. CDR1 and CDR2 from the germline V gene are DFQATT and SNEGSKA (reference sequence). The CDR3 sequence is 16 residues long. With 6 bases clipped from V and 9 bases from J, the junction kept 19 bases outside the gene matches. The CDR3 spells CSAPKLVGRARGEQFF. The CDR3 bases are TGCAGTGCCCCAAAGCTAGTCGGGAGGGCCCGGGGTGAGCAGTTCTTC.

This clonotype appeared many times. The chain has TRBV4-1 and TRBJ2-5, with 7 bases lining up with TRBD1. The CDR3 has 20 amino acids. V lost 4 bases, J lost 5 bases, and 25 bases stayed unmatched. Germline loops: CDR1 MGHRA, CDR2 YSYEKL. The CDR3 reads CASSRNGPKNYRGVVETQYF. CDR3 coding DNA: TGCGCCAGCAGCCGCAATGGGCCCAAGAACTACAGGGGAGTGGTGGAGACCCAGTACTTC.

This clonotype was recorded at least ten times. The CDR3 DNA is TGTGCCAGCAGCTCGACAGGGTGGTTGAACACTGAAGCTTTCTTT. Amino acid sequence: CASSSTGWLNTEAFF. The chain employs TRBV5-6 and TRBJ1-1; 7 bases align to TRBD1. The CDR3 length is 15 residues. CDR1 SGHDT and CDR2 YYEEEE come from the germline V gene. The junction had 5 bases not matched to a gene; V was cut back by 3 bases and J by 0 bases.

This clonotype appeared many times. The chain joins TRBV9 to TRBJ2-1, with D perhaps assigned TRBD1 or TRBD2 (6 bases each). The CDR3 has 13 amino acids. Trimming removed 1 base from V and 6 bases from J, with 8 bases in between. The germline V gene has CDR1 SGDLS and CDR2 YYNGEE. CDR3 DNA: TGTGCCAGCAGCGTACGGGGGCCCAATGAGCAGTTCTTC. Translation: CASSVRGPNEQFF.